This T cell receptor beta chain was sequenced during a study of blood T cell repertoires in COVID-19. Across the whole study: The cDNA or gDNA used as material had been derived from T cells, B-cell-depleted T cells, or PBMCs.

Measured with immunoSEQ multiplex PCR; TCRdb has only the in-frame clones, and not every one. The sample holds 95,000 to 130,000 clones; 70% to 85% are singletons and the top ten take over 6%. This clone was seen only once. The CDR3 consists of 12 residues. The germline V gene encodes CDR1 MDHEN and CDR2 SYDVKM. Trimming pared 5 bases from V and 11 bases from J, leaving 15 bases between. The specimen was peripheral blood. The sequence derives from a man in his 70s with active or convalescent COVID-19. This sequence joins TRBV28 and TRBJ1-1, with D possibly being TRBD1 (5 bases). The CDR3 is CASSLGVMGAFF. The CDR3 coding sequence is TGTGCCAGCAGTCTAGGGGTAATGGGGGCTTTCTTT.